These 9 T cell receptor beta chains were sequenced from one sample in a study of blood T cell repertoires in COVID-19 (dated by TCRdb to 2020 to 2021). The library was obtained by the immunoSEQ multiplex PCR assay. The table was pulled from immuneACCESS by TCRdb, which kept in-frame rearrangements only. Such tables lose some clones; where checked, under half of the loss comes from unresolved V genes, and the rest has no known cause. The sample data list 150,000 to 200,000 clones, and 80% to 85% of these were observed just once. Clones ranked in the top ten supply approximately 2.5% of the sample. The sample consisted of peripheral blood. The receptors shown here come from a human donor with acute or convalescent COVID-19. The donor label of this sample is uncertain.

The chain couples TRBV6-5 to TRBJ2-3; D call uncertain. The germline CDR1 and CDR2 sequences are MNHEY and SVGAGI. V lost 5 bases and J lost 3, with 15 bases in between. CDR3 length: 15 residues. CDR3 in DNA: TGTGCCAGCAGTCTCGGTGTTCCCGGTACAGATACGCAGTATTTT. The encoded protein is CASSLGVPGTDTQYF.

The chain couples TRBV6-4 to TRBJ2-7, with a possible D match to TRBD2 (5 bases). The CDR3 has 13 amino acids. V was pared by 8 bases and J by 3 bases, with 14 bases between. Looked up from germline, CDR1 is MRHNA and CDR2 is SNTAGT. The DNA for the CDR3 is TGTGCCAGCCTAGCAAGGGTACGCTACGAGCAGTACTTC. Amino acid sequence: CASLARVRYEQYF.

About this clone: Other DNA sequences from this sample encode an identical CDR3 as well. This chain connects TRBV5-1 to TRBJ1-3; D possibly corresponds to TRBD1 (6 bases). The germline V and J ends were trimmed by 0 bases and 0 bases, with 10 bases remaining between them. Germline V gene lookup returns CDR1 SGHRS and CDR2 YFSETQ. This CDR3 comprises 16 residues. CDR3 nucleotide sequence: TGCGCCAGCAGCTTGGTTGGGGGCAACTCTGGAAACACCATATATTTT. It is translated as CASSLVGGNSGNTIYF.

This clone appeared a single time. The chain employs TRBV28 and TRBJ2-7, with 10 bases that match TRBD1. CDR3 length: 14 residues. With 6 bases clipped from V and 1 base from J, the junction kept 3 bases outside the gene matches. From germline, CDR1 is MDHEN and CDR2 SYDVKM. The CDR3 DNA reads TGTGCCAGCAGGAGGGACAGGGGTTCCTACGAGCAGTACTTC. Translating gives CASRRDRGSYEQYF.

The chain employs TRBV6-1 and TRBJ1-4; D is ambiguous. The CDR3 is 18 amino acids. The V end lost 2 bases, the J end lost 0 bases, and 16 bases lay between the germline ends. Germline CDR1 is MNHNS and CDR2 is SASEGT. In nucleotides, the CDR3 is TGTGCCAGCAGTGAATCTGAAAGACGGGTTGCAACTAATGAAAAACTGTTTTTT. Amino acids: CASSESERRVATNEKLFF.

As for this clone: Additional DNA sequences in this sample encode the identical CDR3. The V and J genes are TRBV9 and TRBJ2-1; 8 bases agree with TRBD2. Per the germline V gene, CDR1 is SGDLS and CDR2 is YYNGEE. This CDR3 region has 16 residues. V was pared by 0 bases and J by 2 bases, with 4 bases of the junction left unmatched. CDR3 protein: CASSVGGSGTYNEQFF. CDR3 DNA sequence: TGTGCCAGCAGCGTAGGTGGTAGCGGGACCTACAATGAGCAGTTCTTC.

This chain joins TRBV5-1 and TRBJ2-7; 10 nucleotides line up with TRBD2. Per the germline V gene, CDR1 is SGHRS and CDR2 is YFSETQ. V lost 4 bases and J lost 2; bases outside the gene matches: 9. The CDR3 contains 16 residues. This chain's CDR3 is CASSPWRSGGAYEQYF. For the CDR3, the DNA is TGCGCCAGCAGCCCCTGGAGAAGCGGGGGGGCCTACGAGCAGTACTTC.

The V and J genes are TRBV6-5 and TRBJ2-2; TRBD1 agrees at 7 bases. The CDR3 runs to 15 residues. Germline trimming cut 0 bases from V and 3 bases from J; bases unmatched to any gene: 1. Germline V gene sequence: CDR1 MNHEY, CDR2 SVGAGI. CDR3: CASSYSQGDTGELFF. The CDR3 bases are TGTGCCAGCAGTTACTCGCAGGGGGACACCGGGGAGCTGTTTTTT.

The chain employs TRBV5-1 and TRBJ2-3, with 7 nucleotides matching TRBD1. V gave up 4 bases and J gave up 4 bases; unmatched junction bases: 9. This CDR3 contains 15 residues. Germline V gives CDR1 SGHRS, CDR2 YFSETQ. CDR3 protein: CASSVDRVGADTQYF. CDR3 coding DNA: TGCGCCAGCAGCGTAGACAGGGTAGGGGCAGATACGCAGTATTTT.